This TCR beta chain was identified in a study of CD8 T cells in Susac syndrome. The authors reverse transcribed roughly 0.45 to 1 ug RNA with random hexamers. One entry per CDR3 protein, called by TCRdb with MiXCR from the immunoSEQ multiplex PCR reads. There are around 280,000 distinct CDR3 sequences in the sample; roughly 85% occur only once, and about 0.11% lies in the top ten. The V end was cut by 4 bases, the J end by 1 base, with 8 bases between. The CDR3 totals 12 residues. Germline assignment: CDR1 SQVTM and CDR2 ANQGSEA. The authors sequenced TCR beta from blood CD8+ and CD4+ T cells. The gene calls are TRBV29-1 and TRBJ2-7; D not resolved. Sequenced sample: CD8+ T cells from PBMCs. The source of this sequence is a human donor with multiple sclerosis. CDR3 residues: CSVVPTSYEQYF. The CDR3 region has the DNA TGCAGCGTTGTACCTACATCCTACGAGCAGTACTTC.